This T cell receptor beta chain was identified in a study of OX40 agonist ivuxolimab in advanced cancers. Background on the whole study: Ivuxolimab, which targeted the costimulatory receptor OX40 (CD134), was an agonistic, fully human IgG2 monoclonal antibody. Intravenous ivuxolimab was administered to patients every 2 weeks at six dose levels: 0.01, 0.1, 0.3, 1.5, 3 and 10 mg/kg. Of the approximately 54 dose-escalation patients, hepatocellular carcinoma was present in roughly 19, melanoma in approximately 15, renal cell carcinoma in 9 and head and neck cancer in 9. A male proportion of 82.7% and a mean age of roughly 58 years, ranging from 23 to 79, were recorded for the dose-escalation cohort. Patients were allowed to have had prior anti-PD-1, anti-PD-L1 or anti-CTLA-4 therapy, and approximately 40% of the dose-escalation patients had been treated with checkpoint inhibitors. Partial responses were achieved by three dose-escalation patients, of whom one had hepatocellular carcinoma and two had cutaneous melanoma. Peripheral TCRbeta sequencing aimed to test whether ivuxolimab altered TCR sequence diversity and caused clonal T-cell expansion. The monotherapy dose-escalation portion (N ≈ 52 patients) of the phase I ivuxolimab trial is reported in the paper.

For this clone: This receptor's antigen is unknown. Germline and junction disagree at one end, which may indicate a read error.

What the study reported, not specific to this receptor: Partial responders in the 0.1-3.0 mg/kg groups had among the lowest normalized peripheral clonal expansion, especially among CD8+ T cells. The antigen specificity of the peripheral T cells that underwent clonal expansion was not determined. Low levels of normalized T-cell clonal expansion were also shown by some nonresponding patients. After ivuxolimab, more expanded clones were found on average in CD8+ T cells than in CD4+ T cells. At doses of 0.1 to 3.0 mg/kg, clonal expansion of both CD4+ and CD8+ blood T cells was observed from baseline to week 6.

Taken from cysteine to phenylalanine, the CDR3 has 16 residues. Only the CDR3 region is kept as DNA, spanning 48 bases read in frame from base 1. The germline V gene (reference sequence) specifies PRHDT as CDR1 and FYEKMQ as CDR2. To sequence the TCRbeta CDR3 region, genomic DNA was isolated from the sorted cells. TCRbeta CDR3 regions were sequenced using the immunoSEQ Assay. Drawn from immuneACCESS, this table holds only the in-frame rearrangements with V and J called that TCRdb kept. Clones are partly lost; checked studies trace under half to an unresolved V gene and leave the rest unexplained. In all, the sample holds tens of thousands of clones, and over 75% of those were seen once. The leading ten clones occupy roughly 4.8% of the sample. The trial excluded patients who had a history of autoimmune disease or who were on systemic immunosuppression. Peripheral blood for TCR sequencing was drawn from every dose cohort at baseline, at cycle 4 day 1 and at cycle 7 day 1. The samples were taken from a phase I, first-in-human, multicenter, open-label dose-escalation trial of ivuxolimab. Adults with locally advanced or metastatic melanoma, renal cell, hepatocellular, or head and neck squamous cell carcinoma were enrolled in the trial. Before TCR sequencing, CD4+ and CD8+ T cells were separately sorted from peripheral blood.

The receptor's source is an adult with an advanced solid tumor such as melanoma, head and neck, liver or kidney cancer. The source was CD4+ or CD8+ T cells sorted from blood, collected in a trial of the OX40 agonist ivuxolimab. The chain employs TRBV13 and TRBJ2-7; a tentative D call is TRBD2 (7 bases match). In nucleotide form, the sequence is TGTGCCAGCAGCGTAGGGGGGGAGGTCTTTTCCTACGAGCAGTACTTC. It is translated as CASSVGGEVFSYEQYF.